The text below deals with one T cell receptor (beta chain). Its antigen is undetermined. These data are taken from a study of Ad26.COV2.S vaccination and SARS-CoV-2 variants. Looking at the study overall: Within the COV1001 Ad26.COV2.S trial arm, the donor was enrolled. Findings and caveats of the study: Reportedly, after vaccination the spike-specific CD8+ and CD4+ T cell responses displayed substantial breadth. The study found higher spike-specific TCR breadth in vaccine than placebo recipients. Those who received vaccine or placebo ended up with similar non-spike TCR breadth.

Some clones are missing from TCRdb's copy, which holds only in-frame ones; the method was immunoSEQ multiplex PCR. The profile shows almost 400,000 clones, roughly 90% of them singletons. The CDR3 is 11 residues long. V gave up 3 bases and J gave up 4 bases, with 6 bases separating them. Germline assignment: CDR1 GTSNPN and CDR2 SVGIG (reference sequence). Sample treatment: 19 received Ad26.COV2.S at low or high dose, single or two shots; about 5 received placebo; per-sample allocation not given. Collection of samples fell on day 63 after the first vaccine or placebo injection. The TCR sequence derives from a person between 18 and 65 years old who received the Ad26.COV2.S COVID-19 vaccine or a placebo. J is TRBJ1-1 and V is TRBV30; a possible D gene is TRBD1 (6 bases). The sequences come from peripheral blood, collected in a trial of Ad26.COV2.S vaccine versus placebo. Written as DNA, the CDR3 is TGTGCCTGGAGAGGGGGCACTGAAGCTTTCTTT. Translated: CAWRGGTEAFF.